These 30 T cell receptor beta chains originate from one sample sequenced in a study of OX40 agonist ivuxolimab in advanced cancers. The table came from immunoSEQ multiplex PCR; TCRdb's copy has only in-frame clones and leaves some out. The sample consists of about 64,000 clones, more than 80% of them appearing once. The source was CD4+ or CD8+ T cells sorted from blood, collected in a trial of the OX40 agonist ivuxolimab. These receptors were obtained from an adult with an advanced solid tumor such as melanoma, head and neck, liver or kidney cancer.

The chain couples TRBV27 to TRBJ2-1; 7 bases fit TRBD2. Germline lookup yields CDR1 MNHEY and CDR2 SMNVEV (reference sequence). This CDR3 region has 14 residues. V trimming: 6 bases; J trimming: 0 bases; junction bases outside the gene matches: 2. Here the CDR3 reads CASSLAVSYNEQFF. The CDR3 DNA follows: TGTGCCAGCAGCCTAGCGGTCTCCTACAATGAGCAGTTCTTC.

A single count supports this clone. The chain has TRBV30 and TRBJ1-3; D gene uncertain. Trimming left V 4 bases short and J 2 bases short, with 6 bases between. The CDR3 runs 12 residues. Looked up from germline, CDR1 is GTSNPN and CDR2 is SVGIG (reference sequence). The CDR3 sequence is CAWKRPGNTIYF. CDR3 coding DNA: TGTGCCTGGAAAAGGCCTGGAAACACCATATATTTT.

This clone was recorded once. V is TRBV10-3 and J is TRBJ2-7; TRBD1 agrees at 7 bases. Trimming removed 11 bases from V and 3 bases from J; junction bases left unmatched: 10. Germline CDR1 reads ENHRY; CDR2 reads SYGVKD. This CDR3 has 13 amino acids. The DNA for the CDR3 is TGTGCCTCACAGACAGGGCTCGGCTACGAGCAGTACTTC. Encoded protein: CASQTGLGYEQYF.

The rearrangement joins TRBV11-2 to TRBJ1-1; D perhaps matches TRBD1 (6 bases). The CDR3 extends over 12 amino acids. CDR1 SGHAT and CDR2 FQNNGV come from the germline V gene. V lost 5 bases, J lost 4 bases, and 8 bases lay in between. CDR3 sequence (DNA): TGTGCCAGCAGCGAACAGGGCACTGAAGCTTTCTTT. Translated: CASSEQGTEAFF. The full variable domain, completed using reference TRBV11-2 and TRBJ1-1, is EAGVAQSPRYKIIEKRQSVAFWCNPISGHATLYWYQQILGQGPKLLIQFQNNGVVDDSQLPKDRFSAERLKGVDSTLKIQPAKLEDSAVYLCASSEQGTEAFFGQGTRLTVV.

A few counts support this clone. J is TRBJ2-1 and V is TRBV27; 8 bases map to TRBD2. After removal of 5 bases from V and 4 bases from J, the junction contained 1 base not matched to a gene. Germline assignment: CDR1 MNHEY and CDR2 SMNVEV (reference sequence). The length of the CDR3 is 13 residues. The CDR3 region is CASSVAGYNEQFF. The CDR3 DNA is TGTGCCAGCAGTGTAGCGGGATACAATGAGCAGTTCTTC.

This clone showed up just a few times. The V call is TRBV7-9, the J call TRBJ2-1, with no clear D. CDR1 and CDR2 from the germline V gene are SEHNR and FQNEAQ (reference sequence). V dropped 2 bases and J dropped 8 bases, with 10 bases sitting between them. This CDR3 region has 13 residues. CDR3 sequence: CASSLSLRDEQFF. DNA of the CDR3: TGTGCCAGCAGCTTAAGCCTCCGGGATGAGCAGTTCTTC.

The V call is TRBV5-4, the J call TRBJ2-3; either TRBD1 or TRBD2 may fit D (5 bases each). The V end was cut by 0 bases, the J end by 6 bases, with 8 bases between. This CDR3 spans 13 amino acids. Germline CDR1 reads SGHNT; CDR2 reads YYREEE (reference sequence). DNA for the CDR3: TGTGCCAGCAGCTTGGTGTGGGGGGATACGCAGTATTTT. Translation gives CASSLVWGDTQYF.

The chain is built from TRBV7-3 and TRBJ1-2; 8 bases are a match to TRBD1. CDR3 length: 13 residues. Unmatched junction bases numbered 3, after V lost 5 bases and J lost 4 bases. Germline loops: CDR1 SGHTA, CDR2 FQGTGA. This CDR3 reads CASSPTGAYGYTF. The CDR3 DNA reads TGTGCCAGCAGCCCGACAGGGGCCTATGGCTACACCTTC. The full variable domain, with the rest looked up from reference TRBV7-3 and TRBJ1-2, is GAGVSQTPSNKVTEKGKYVELRCDPISGHTALYWYRQSLGQGPEFLIYFQGTGAADDSGLPNDRFFAVRPEGSVSTLKIQRTERGDSAVYLCASSPTGAYGYTFGSGTRLTVV.

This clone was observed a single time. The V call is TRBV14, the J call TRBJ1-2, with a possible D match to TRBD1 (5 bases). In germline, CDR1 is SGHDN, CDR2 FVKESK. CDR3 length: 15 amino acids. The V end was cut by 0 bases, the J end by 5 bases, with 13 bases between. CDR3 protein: CASSQERDSEYGYTF. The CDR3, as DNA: TGTGCCAGCAGCCAAGAACGGGACTCCGAGTATGGCTACACCTTC.

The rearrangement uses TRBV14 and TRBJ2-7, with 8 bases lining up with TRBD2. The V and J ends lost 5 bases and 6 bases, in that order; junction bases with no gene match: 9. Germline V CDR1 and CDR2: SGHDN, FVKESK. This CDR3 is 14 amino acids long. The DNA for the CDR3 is TGTGCCAGCAGCGCAGGACTAGCTCCTGGCGAGCAGTACTTC. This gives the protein CASSAGLAPGEQYF.

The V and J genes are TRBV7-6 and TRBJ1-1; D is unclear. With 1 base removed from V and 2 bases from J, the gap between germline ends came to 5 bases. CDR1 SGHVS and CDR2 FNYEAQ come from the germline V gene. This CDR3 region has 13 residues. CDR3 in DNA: TGTGCCAGCAGCTTAGAGGGAAACACTGAAGCTTTCTTT. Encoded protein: CASSLEGNTEAFF.

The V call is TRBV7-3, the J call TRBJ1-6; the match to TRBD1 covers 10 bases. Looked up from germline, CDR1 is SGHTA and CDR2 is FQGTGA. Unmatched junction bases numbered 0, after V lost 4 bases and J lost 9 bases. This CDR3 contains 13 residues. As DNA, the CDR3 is TGTGCCAGCAGCTGGGACAGGGGTTCACCCCTCCACTTT. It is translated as CASSWDRGSPLHF.

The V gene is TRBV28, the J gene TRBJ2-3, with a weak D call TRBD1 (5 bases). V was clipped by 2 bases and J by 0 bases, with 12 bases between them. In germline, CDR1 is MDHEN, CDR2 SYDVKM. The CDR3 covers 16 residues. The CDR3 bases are TGTGCCAGCAGTTTAAGACAGAAAGATAGCACAGATACGCAGTATTTT. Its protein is CASSLRQKDSTDTQYF. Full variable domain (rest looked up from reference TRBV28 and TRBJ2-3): DVKVTQSSRYLVKRTGEKVFLECVQDMDHENMFWYRQDPGLGLRLIYFSYDVKMKEKGDIPEGYSVSREKKERFSLILESASTNQTSMYLCASSLRQKDSTDTQYFGPGTRLTVL.

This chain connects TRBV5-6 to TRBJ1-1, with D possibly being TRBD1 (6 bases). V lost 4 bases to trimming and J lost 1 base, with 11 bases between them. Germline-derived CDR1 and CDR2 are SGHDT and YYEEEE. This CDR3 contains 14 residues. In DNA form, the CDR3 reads TGTGCCAGCAGCCTGGCGGACAGGAACACTGAAGCTTTCTTT. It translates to CASSLADRNTEAFF.

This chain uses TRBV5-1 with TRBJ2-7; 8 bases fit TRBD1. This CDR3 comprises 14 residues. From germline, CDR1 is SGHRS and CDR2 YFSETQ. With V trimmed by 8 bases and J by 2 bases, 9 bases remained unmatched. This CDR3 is CASTTGQGPYEQYF. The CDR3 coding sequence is TGCGCCAGTACGACCGGACAGGGCCCCTACGAGCAGTACTTC. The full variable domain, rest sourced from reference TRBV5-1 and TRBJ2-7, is KAGVTQTPRYLIKTRGQQVTLSCSPISGHRSVSWYQQTPGQGLQFLFEYFSETQRNKGNFPGRFSGRQFSNSRSEMNVSTLELGDSALYLCASTTGQGPYEQYFGPGTRLTVT.

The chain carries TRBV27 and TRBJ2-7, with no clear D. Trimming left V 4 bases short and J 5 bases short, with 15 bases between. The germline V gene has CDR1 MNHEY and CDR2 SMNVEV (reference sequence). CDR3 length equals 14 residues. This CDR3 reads CASSSLLPDHEQYF. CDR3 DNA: TGTGCCAGCAGTTCACTACTCCCGGACCACGAGCAGTACTTC.

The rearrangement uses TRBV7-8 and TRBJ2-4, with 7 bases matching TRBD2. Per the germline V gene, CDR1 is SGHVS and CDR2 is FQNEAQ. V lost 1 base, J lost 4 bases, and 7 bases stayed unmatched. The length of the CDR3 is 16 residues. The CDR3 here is CASSLGLAVAKNIQYF. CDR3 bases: TGTGCCAGCAGCTTAGGGCTAGCGGTTGCTAAAAACATTCAGTACTTC.

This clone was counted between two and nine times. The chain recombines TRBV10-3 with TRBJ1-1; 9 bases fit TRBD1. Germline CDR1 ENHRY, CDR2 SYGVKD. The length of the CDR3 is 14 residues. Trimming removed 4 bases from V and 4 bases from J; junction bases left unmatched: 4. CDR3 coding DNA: TGTGCCATCAGTGCGCGGGACAGGGCCACTGAAGCTTTCTTT. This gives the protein CAISARDRATEAFF.

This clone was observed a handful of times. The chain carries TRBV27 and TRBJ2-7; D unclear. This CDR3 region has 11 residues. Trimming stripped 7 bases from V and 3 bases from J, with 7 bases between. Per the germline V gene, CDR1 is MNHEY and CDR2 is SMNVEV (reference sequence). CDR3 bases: TGTGCCAGCATCCACGGCTACGAGCAGTACTTC. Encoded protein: CASIHGYEQYF.

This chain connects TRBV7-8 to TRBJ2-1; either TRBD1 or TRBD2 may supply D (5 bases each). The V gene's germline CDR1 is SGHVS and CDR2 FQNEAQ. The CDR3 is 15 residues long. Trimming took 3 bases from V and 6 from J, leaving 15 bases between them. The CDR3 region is CASSFWSGTGNEQFF. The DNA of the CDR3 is TGTGCCAGCAGCTTTTGGTCGGGGACGGGCAATGAGCAGTTCTTC.

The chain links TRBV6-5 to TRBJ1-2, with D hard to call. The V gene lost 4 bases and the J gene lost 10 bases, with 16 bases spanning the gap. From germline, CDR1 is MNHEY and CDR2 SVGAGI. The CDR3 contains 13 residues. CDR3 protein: CASSSTGSLDYTF. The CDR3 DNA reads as TGTGCCAGCAGTTCCACGGGAAGCTTGGACTACACCTTC.

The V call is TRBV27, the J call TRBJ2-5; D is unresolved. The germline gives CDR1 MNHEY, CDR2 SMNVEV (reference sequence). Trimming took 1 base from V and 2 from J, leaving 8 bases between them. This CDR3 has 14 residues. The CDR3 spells CASSLYSHQETQYF. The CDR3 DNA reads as TGTGCCAGCAGTTTATACTCTCATCAAGAGACCCAGTACTTC.

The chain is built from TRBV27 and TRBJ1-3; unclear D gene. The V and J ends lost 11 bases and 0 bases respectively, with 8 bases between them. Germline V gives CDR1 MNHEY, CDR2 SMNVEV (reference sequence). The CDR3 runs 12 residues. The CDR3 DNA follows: TGTGCCTCCGGCCGCTCTGGAAACACCATATATTTT. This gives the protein CASGRSGNTIYF.

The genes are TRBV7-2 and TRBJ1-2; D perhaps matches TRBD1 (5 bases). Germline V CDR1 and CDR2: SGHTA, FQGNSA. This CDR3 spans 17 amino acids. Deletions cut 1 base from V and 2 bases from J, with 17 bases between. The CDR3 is CASSLGGTDVWNYGYTF. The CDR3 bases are TGTGCCAGCAGCTTAGGGGGGACCGACGTTTGGAACTATGGCTACACCTTC.

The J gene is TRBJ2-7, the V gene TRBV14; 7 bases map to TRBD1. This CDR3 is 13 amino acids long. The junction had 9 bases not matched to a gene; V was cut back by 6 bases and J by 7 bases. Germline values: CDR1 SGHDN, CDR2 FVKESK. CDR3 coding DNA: TGTGCCAGCAGGCCGGTCGACAGGGTGGAGCAGTACTTC. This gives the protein CASRPVDRVEQYF.

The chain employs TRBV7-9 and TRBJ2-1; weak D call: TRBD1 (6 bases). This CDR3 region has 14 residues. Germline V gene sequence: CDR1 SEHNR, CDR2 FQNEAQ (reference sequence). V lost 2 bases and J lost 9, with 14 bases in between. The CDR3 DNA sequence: TGTGCCAGCAGCTTAACTGGGCAGACAGGTGAGCAGTTCTTC. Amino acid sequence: CASSLTGQTGEQFF.

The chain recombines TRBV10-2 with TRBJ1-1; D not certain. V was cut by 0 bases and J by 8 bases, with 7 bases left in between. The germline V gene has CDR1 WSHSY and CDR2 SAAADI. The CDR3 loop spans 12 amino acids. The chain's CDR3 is CASSESIYEAFF. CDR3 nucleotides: TGCGCCAGCAGTGAGTCGATATACGAAGCTTTCTTT.

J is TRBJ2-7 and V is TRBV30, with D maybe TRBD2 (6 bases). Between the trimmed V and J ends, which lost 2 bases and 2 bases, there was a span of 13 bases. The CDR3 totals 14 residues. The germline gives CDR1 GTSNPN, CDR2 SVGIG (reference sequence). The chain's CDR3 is CAWSLGRGPYEQYF. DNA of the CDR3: TGTGCCTGGAGTTTGGGGCGGGGCCCCTACGAGCAGTACTTC.

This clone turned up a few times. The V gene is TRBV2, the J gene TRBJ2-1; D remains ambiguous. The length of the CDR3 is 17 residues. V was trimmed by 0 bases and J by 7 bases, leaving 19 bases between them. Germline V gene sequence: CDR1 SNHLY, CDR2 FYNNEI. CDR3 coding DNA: TGTGCCAGCAGTGAAGCGCTTCTGACGTCTCGTAGGAATGAGCAGTTCTTC. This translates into CASSEALLTSRRNEQFF. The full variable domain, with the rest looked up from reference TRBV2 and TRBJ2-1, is EPEVTQTPSHQVTQMGQEVILRCVPISNHLYFYWYRQILGQKVEFLVSFYNNEISEKSEIFDDQFSVERPDGSNFTLKIRSTKLEDSAMYFCASSEALLTSRRNEQFFGPGTRLTVL.

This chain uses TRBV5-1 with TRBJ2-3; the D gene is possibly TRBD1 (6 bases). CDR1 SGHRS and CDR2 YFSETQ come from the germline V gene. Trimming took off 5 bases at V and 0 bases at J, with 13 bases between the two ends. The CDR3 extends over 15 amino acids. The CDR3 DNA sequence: TGCGCCAGCAGTTCGGACAGCTTTAGCACAGATACGCAGTATTTT. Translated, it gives CASSSDSFSTDTQYF. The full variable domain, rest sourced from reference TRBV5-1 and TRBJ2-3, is KAGVTQTPRYLIKTRGQQVTLSCSPISGHRSVSWYQQTPGQGLQFLFEYFSETQRNKGNFPGRFSGRQFSNSRSEMNVSTLELGDSALYLCASSSDSFSTDTQYFGPGTRLTVL.